This T cell receptor beta chain was profiled in a study of blood T cell repertoires in COVID-19. Study in general: From T cells, B-cell-depleted T cells, or PBMCs came the material, which was cDNA or gDNA.

TCRdb's table, derived via immunoSEQ multiplex PCR, lists solely in-frame clones and lacks some. The sample shows about 140,000 clones, 60% to 85% of them seen only once. The specimen was peripheral blood. This receptor was obtained from a man between 50 and 59 years old with acute or convalescent COVID-19.

In DNA form, the CDR3 reads TGTGCCAGCAGCCCCGGGACTAGCGGCGAGCTAGCCAAAAACATTCAGTACTTC. It specifies CASSPGTSGELAKNIQYF. The rearrangement joins TRBV5-6 to TRBJ2-4, with 11 bases matching TRBD2. Germline CDR1 reads SGHDT; CDR2 reads YYEEEE. The length of the CDR3 is 18 residues. The junction had 9 bases not matched to a gene; V was cut back by 4 bases and J by 0 bases.